The 17 T cell receptor beta chains below were found in one sample sequenced in a study of T cell clonality in common variable immunodeficiency (dated by TCRdb to 2015 to 2017). The library relied on the immunoSEQ multiplex PCR assay. Held by TCRdb, this immuneACCESS table contains in-frame sequences only and omits some clones. Under half of the omission traces to an unresolved V gene where checked; the cause of the rest is unknown. Here the sample lists some 28,000 clones, none seen once only. The ten most abundant clones make up around 13% of the sample. The specimen sequenced was peripheral blood mononuclear cells. The source of these receptors is a person between 18 and 70 years old in good health.

This clone was observed many times. Read data end 3 residues before the CDR3 end; the end is taken from the germline J gene. This sequence joins TRBV5-1 and TRBJ2-4; a weak D match, TRBD2 (5 bases). From germline, CDR1 is SGHRS and CDR2 YFSETQ. V lost 5 bases to trimming and J lost 6 bases, with 12 bases between them. The length of the CDR3 is 13 residues. The CDR3 loop reads CASRETAGNIQYF. The sequenced CDR3 bases are TGCGCCAGCAGGGAAACGGCGGGAAACATT.

This clone was counted ten times or more. Read data end 3 residues before the CDR3 end; the end is taken from the germline J gene. The chain employs TRBV20-1 and TRBJ2-2; no definite D call. Germline lookup yields CDR1 DFQATT and CDR2 SNEGSKA (reference sequence). The CDR3 contains 13 residues. V lost 3 bases, J lost 1 base, and 6 bases lay in between. The CDR3 here is CSARYRNTGELFF. The DNA read from the CDR3 is TGCAGTGCTAGGTACAGGAACACCGGGGAG.

This clone was seen many times. The CDR3 is cut off 3 residues early in the read; its end comes from the germline J gene. This chain connects TRBV6-4 to TRBJ2-3; D unresolved. This CDR3 is 13 amino acids long. Germline V CDR1 and CDR2: MRHNA, SNTAGT. Trimming removed 0 bases at V and 7 bases at J, with 8 bases between. The CDR3 region is CASSDSIGYTQYF. CDR3 bases read: TGTGCCAGCAGTGACTCGATCGGTTATACG.

This clone was seen a few times. The sequenced fragment ends 3 residues before the CDR3 boundary, so the rest is inferred from the germline J gene. The V gene is TRBV19, the J gene TRBJ2-3; 7 nucleotides match TRBD1. The CDR3 contains 15 residues. Germline V gives CDR1 LNHDA, CDR2 SQIVND (reference sequence). After removal of 3 bases from V and 2 bases from J, the junction contained 5 bases not matched to a gene. The CDR3 is CASSIEGAHTDTQYF. The sequenced CDR3 bases are TGTGCCAGTAGTATTGAGGGGGCGCACACAGATACG.

This clone has a count of ten or more. The observed sequence ends 3 residues before the CDR3 terminus, with the missing tail filled in from the germline J gene. The chain couples TRBV4-2 to TRBJ2-7; D remains unclear. The V end was cut by 4 bases, the J end by 0 bases, with 13 bases between. The CDR3 runs to 15 residues. Germline V gene sequence: CDR1 LGHNA, CDR2 YNFKEQ. The CDR3 reads CASSPRASFSYEQYF. The sequenced part of the CDR3 DNA is TGTGCCAGCAGCCCCCGTGCGTCCTTCTCCTACGAG.

About this clone: The CDR3 end lies 3 residues beyond the end of the read and is filled in from the germline J gene. This sequence joins TRBV5-1 and TRBJ2-1, with TRBD1 matching over 11 bases. The CDR3 is 16 amino acids. In germline, CDR1 is SGHRS, CDR2 YFSETQ. The ends lost 0 bases at V and 6 bases at J; junction bases unmatched: 5. The CDR3 bases that were read are TGCGCCAGCAGCTTGGGGACTGGGACAGGGGGCAATGAG. This codes for CASSLGTGTGGNE. The whole CDR3 is CASSLGTGTGGNEQFF.

In its sample, this clone was seen a few times. A read error may produce the germline difference seen at one junction end. From the germline J gene comes the end of the CDR3, since the read stops 3 residues before it. Within the sample, other DNA sequences also encode this same CDR3. The chain carries TRBV7-2 and TRBJ1-6, with D unresolved. The CDR3 sequence is 12 residues long. Germline CDR1 reads SGHTA; CDR2 reads FQGNSA. The CDR3 reads CASSLKGSPLHF. CDR3 DNA, as far as it was read: TGCGCCAGCAGCTTAAAGGGTTCACCC.

This clone occurred many times. The covered CDR3 bases are TGCGCCAGCAGGCCGGACAGCAACCAAGAGACC. Its protein product is CASRPDSNQET. The full CDR3 sequence reads CASRPDSNQETQYF. The V gene is TRBV4-1, the J gene TRBJ2-5, with D possibly matching TRBD1 (6 bases). The CDR3 end lies 3 residues beyond the end of the read and is filled in from the germline J gene. This CDR3 is 14 amino acids long. V was cut by 6 bases and J by 0 bases, with 11 bases left in between. Germline V gene data show CDR1 as MGHRA and CDR2 as YSYEKL.

There are many counts of this clone. CDR3 in amino acids: CASSHRRDGQSGYTF. The covered CDR3 bases are TGTGCCAGCAGCCATCGGCGCGACGGACAGAGTGGC. The genes are TRBV14 and TRBJ1-2, with D perhaps TRBD1 (6 bases). The CDR3 goes on 3 residues after the read ends, and that part is filled in from the germline J gene. This CDR3 is 15 amino acids long. The V gene's germline CDR1 is SGHDN and CDR2 FVKESK. V was trimmed by 3 bases and J by 7 bases, leaving 18 bases between them.

This clone was picked up many times. CDR3 protein: CASQMLGPQETQYF. The sequenced CDR3 bases are TGTGCCAGCCAAATGCTAGGCCCTCAAGAGACC. This rearrangement joins TRBV7-7 to TRBJ2-5; D remains unclear. The CDR3 goes on 3 residues after the read ends, and that part is filled in from the germline J gene. Per the germline V gene, CDR1 is SSHAT and CDR2 is FNYEAQ (reference sequence). CDR3 length: 14 residues. Trimming took 8 bases from V and 2 from J, leaving 15 bases between them.

Note on this clone: Read data end 3 residues before the CDR3 end; the end is taken from the germline J gene. This chain connects TRBV30 to TRBJ1-3, with 8 bases lining up with TRBD1. Trimming took 3 bases from V and 4 from J; bases not matched to a gene: 5. The CDR3 consists of 14 residues. Germline assignment: CDR1 GTSNPN and CDR2 SVGIG (reference sequence). The part of the CDR3 DNA that was read is TGTGCCTGGAGCCCACAGGGGGTGGGAAACACC. Its translation: CAWSPQGVGNT. From start to end, the CDR3 is CAWSPQGVGNTIYF.

This clone was seen ten or more times. The observed sequence ends 3 residues before the CDR3 terminus, with the missing tail filled in from the germline J gene. The chain carries TRBV20-1 and TRBJ1-6, with 8 bases lining up with TRBD1. With V trimmed by 5 bases and J by 9 bases, 12 bases remained unmatched. Per germline, CDR1 DFQATT and CDR2 SNEGSKA (reference sequence). The CDR3 totals 15 residues. This CDR3 reads CSAPPGQGRSSPLHF. CDR3 bases read: TGCAGTGCTCCCCCAGGACAGGGAAGGAGTTCACCC.

A remark on this clone: Read data end 3 residues before the CDR3 end; the end is taken from the germline J gene. V usage is TRBV7-2 and J usage is TRBJ1-2, with D maybe TRBD1 (6 bases). V lost 3 bases and J 6 bases, leaving 11 bases between the germline ends. Per germline, CDR1 SGHTA and CDR2 FQGNSA. The CDR3 runs to 13 residues. CDR3 sequence: CASSFQGYNGYTF. The sequenced part of the CDR3 DNA is TGTGCCAGCAGCTTCCAGGGGTATAATGGC. Variable domain in full (rest from reference TRBV7-2 and TRBJ1-2): GAGVSQSPSNKVTEKGKDVELRCDPISGHTALYWYRQSLGQGLEFLIYFQGNSAPDKSGLPSDRFSAERTGGSVSTLTIQRTQQEDSAVYLCASSFQGYNGYTFGSGTRLTVV.

This clone was recorded at least ten times. Read sequence stops 3 residues before the CDR3 end, and the germline J gene provides the missing end. This chain uses TRBV10-1 with TRBJ1-2; a weak D match, TRBD1 (5 bases). Germline CDR1 reads WNHNN; CDR2 reads SYGVQD (reference sequence). The CDR3 loop spans 12 amino acids. Trimming took 7 bases from V and 5 from J, leaving 11 bases between them. The CDR3 loop is CASTQGRYGYTF. Incomplete CDR3 DNA: TGCGCCAGCACGCAGGGTAGATATGGC.

This clone was picked up many times. The CDR3 goes on 3 residues after the read ends, and that part is filled in from the germline J gene. The V gene is TRBV6-2 or TRBV6-3, the J gene TRBJ2-5; tentatively, D is TRBD1 (5 bases). The CDR3 has 13 residues. The germline CDR1 and CDR2 sequences are MNHEY and SVGEGT. The V gene lost 7 bases and the J gene lost 3 bases, with 12 bases spanning the gap. The DNA read from the CDR3 is TGTGCCAGCACAAGACAGTACAAAGAGACC. This sequence encodes CASTRQYKET. The full CDR3 is CASTRQYKETQYF.

This clone was found many times. The read ends 3 residues early relative to the CDR3; the germline J gene fills the gap. The rearrangement uses TRBV7-9 and TRBJ2-2; a possible D gene is TRBD1 (6 bases). V was pared by 5 bases and J by 4 bases, with 14 bases between. Germline-derived CDR1 and CDR2 are SEHNR and FQNEAQ (reference sequence). The CDR3 covers 15 residues. CDR3 bases read: TGTGCCAGCAGCACAGACAGGCGGAGCACCGGGGAG. Translated, it gives CASSTDRRSTGE. The full CDR3 is CASSTDRRSTGELFF.

About this clone itself: Read sequence stops 3 residues before the CDR3 end, and the germline J gene provides the missing end. The V call is TRBV5-1, the J call TRBJ2-1, with a possible D match to TRBD2 (6 bases). V lost 4 bases, J lost 0 bases, and 20 bases lay in between. Germline V gene lookup returns CDR1 SGHRS and CDR2 YFSETQ. The CDR3 runs to 18 residues. CDR3 bases read: TGCGCCAGCAGCACAATAGGGACTCGCACAAGCTCCTACAATGAG. As protein: CASSTIGTRTSSYNE. The entire CDR3 protein is CASSTIGTRTSSYNEQFF.